The 25 T cell receptor beta chains reported below all come from one sample, sequenced in a study of blood T cell repertoires in COVID-19. The protocol was immunoSEQ multiplex PCR, while the TCRdb copy is restricted to in-frame clones and leaves out a portion. Among approximately 240,000 clones listed, 80% to 90% were seen once. The sample consisted of peripheral blood. Receptors originate from a woman of 80 years or more with active or convalescent COVID-19.

V is TRBV28 and J is TRBJ2-5, with 11 bases lining up with TRBD1. V was pared by 4 bases and J by 4 bases, with 8 bases of the junction left unmatched. CDR3 length: 16 residues. Germline V gives CDR1 MDHEN, CDR2 SYDVKM. CDR3 amino acids: CASSSPPGTGGETQYF. CDR3 sequence (DNA): TGTGCCAGCAGTTCCCCCCCCGGGACAGGGGGAGAGACCCAGTACTTC.

The rearrangement joins TRBV5-3 to TRBJ1-4; D is ambiguous. TRBV5-3 is an ORF, and what it does is uncertain. V lost 5 bases and J lost 8, with 16 bases in between. This CDR3 spans 14 amino acids. DNA for the CDR3: TGTGCCAGAAGGCAGACTCGGAGGGAAGAAAAACTGTTTTTT. It specifies CARRQTRREEKLFF.

V is TRBV5-1 and J is TRBJ2-5, with 7 nucleotides matching TRBD2. The trim removed 4 bases at V and 3 bases at J, leaving 9 bases unmatched. The CDR3 runs 15 residues. The germline V gene encodes CDR1 SGHRS and CDR2 YFSETQ. CDR3: CASSELPGREETQYF. The CDR3 DNA follows: TGCGCCAGCAGCGAGTTACCGGGGAGGGAAGAGACCCAGTACTTC.

This chain uses TRBV21-1 with TRBJ1-1. TRBV21-1 is flagged as a pseudogene. The CDR3 is 16 amino acids. DNA for the CDR3: TGTGCCAGCAGCAAAGGCCCTGCAACGGGGAACACTGAAGCTTTCTTT. It specifies CASSKGPATGNTEAFF.

The J gene is TRBJ1-1, the V gene TRBV7-2; D remains ambiguous. CDR1 and CDR2 (germline): SGHTA, FQGNSA. V lost 3 bases to trimming and J lost 2 bases, with 10 bases between them. The CDR3 runs 14 residues. The CDR3 DNA reads TGTGCCAGCAGCTTCCGGGGAAGAAACACTGAAGCTTTCTTT. Protein sequence: CASSFRGRNTEAFF. Complete variable domain (other parts from reference TRBV7-2 and TRBJ1-1): GAGVSQSPSNKVTEKGKDVELRCDPISGHTALYWYRQSLGQGLEFLIYFQGNSAPDKSGLPSDRFSAERTGGSVSTLTIQRTQQEDSAVYLCASSFRGRNTEAFFGQGTRLTVV.

This sequence joins TRBV7-6 and TRBJ2-2, with D possibly TRBD2 on 6 matching bases. V lost 5 bases to trimming and J lost 6 bases, with 10 bases between them. Germline values: CDR1 SGHVS, CDR2 FNYEAQ. This CDR3 spans 13 amino acids. The CDR3 region is CASSAPGAGELFF. The CDR3 DNA reads as TGTGCCAGCAGCGCGCCGGGAGCCGGGGAGCTGTTTTTT.

The V gene is TRBV6-5, the J gene TRBJ1-6, with no clear D. The CDR3 has 13 residues. Germline V lookup: CDR1 MNHEY, CDR2 SVGAGI. V dropped 6 bases and J dropped 0 bases, with 3 bases sitting between them. The DNA for the CDR3 is TGTGCCAGCAGCAGCTCCTATAATTCACCCCTCCACTTT. Encoded protein: CASSSSYNSPLHF.

The J gene is TRBJ1-3, the V gene TRBV30; D unclear. The CDR3 loop spans 17 amino acids. Germline V lookup: CDR1 GTSNPN, CDR2 SVGIG (reference sequence). Trimming shortened V by 2 bases and J by 0 bases, and 17 bases separated the two germline ends. The CDR3 region is CAWSSLARTRSGNTIYF. As DNA, the CDR3 is TGTGCCTGGAGTTCACTCGCCCGAACCCGCTCTGGAAACACCATATATTTT.

J is TRBJ2-3 and V is TRBV7-9, with 9 bases lining up with TRBD1. Germline lookup yields CDR1 SEHNR and CDR2 FQNEAQ (reference sequence). There are 17 residues in the CDR3. J was trimmed by 3 bases and V by 1 base; bases with no gene match: 8. DNA for the CDR3: TGTGCCAGCAGCTTAGATTGGGGACAGGGTAATACAGATACGCAGTATTTT. It codes for CASSLDWGQGNTDTQYF.

The gene calls are TRBV7-8 and TRBJ1-2; D unresolved. The CDR3 totals 13 residues. The germline CDR1 and CDR2 sequences are SGHVS and FQNEAQ. Trimming took off 2 bases at V and 7 bases at J, with 11 bases between the two ends. In DNA, the CDR3 is TGTGCCAGCAGCTTAAACTCAGGAGGTGGCTACACCTTC. It yields the protein CASSLNSGGGYTF.

This chain joins TRBV5-8 and TRBJ1-1, with unresolved D. Germline assignment: CDR1 SGHTS and CDR2 YDEGEE. Trimming took off 2 bases at V and 8 bases at J, with 10 bases between the two ends. This CDR3 has 12 amino acids. DNA for the CDR3: TGTGCCAGCAGCTTCCCCCGCCGGGAAGCTTTCTTT. Protein product: CASSFPRREAFF.

The gene calls are TRBV23-1 and TRBJ1-5; unclear D gene. TRBV23-1 is an ORF; its function is uncertain. Trimming pared 11 bases from V and 0 bases from J, leaving 14 bases between. The CDR3 runs 14 residues. CDR3 loop: CAARTEHSNQPQHF. The CDR3 bases are TGCGCCGCCCGGACTGAACATAGCAATCAGCCCCAGCATTTT.

This chain links TRBV5-8 with TRBJ1-5; D might be TRBD1 (6 bases). Germline CDR1 SGHTS, CDR2 YDEGEE. The length of the CDR3 is 14 residues. With 4 bases removed from V and 2 bases from J, the gap between germline ends came to 10 bases. The CDR3 nucleotides read TGTGCCAGCAGCCCAAGGACAGGCAATCAGCCCCAGCATTTT. Translated, it gives CASSPRTGNQPQHF.

This clone was observed a handful of times. The chain joins TRBV5-4 to TRBJ1-2; TRBD1 might be the D (6 bases). V was cut by 4 bases and J by 1 base, with 11 bases left in between. Per germline, CDR1 SGHNT and CDR2 YYREEE (reference sequence). The CDR3 has 14 residues. In nucleotides, the CDR3 is TGTGCCAGCAGCGTCGGGACAAATAACTATGGCTACACCTTC. Translation: CASSVGTNNYGYTF.

This sequence joins TRBV19 and TRBJ2-7, with a possible D match to TRBD2 (5 bases). This CDR3 contains 14 residues. Germline V lookup: CDR1 LNHDA, CDR2 SQIVND (reference sequence). V gave up 2 bases and J gave up 2 bases, with 10 bases separating them. Written as DNA, the CDR3 is TGTGCCAGTAGTATACAGCGGAACGCCTACGAGCAGTACTTC. It specifies CASSIQRNAYEQYF.

The chain combines TRBV7-9 with TRBJ2-3; the D gene is possibly TRBD2 (5 bases). Trimming removed 6 bases at V and 6 bases at J, with 22 bases between. Germline V gene sequence: CDR1 SEHNR, CDR2 FQNEAQ (reference sequence). The CDR3 length is 16 residues. CDR3 loop: CASSLPFAGYGDTQYF. In nucleotides, the CDR3 is TGTGCCAGCAGTCTCCCCTTTGCGGGTTATGGGGATACGCAGTATTTT.

The table lists this clone with a few counts. The chain employs TRBV7-9 and TRBJ1-1, with D perhaps TRBD1 (5 bases). The CDR3 is 13 residues long. Deletions cut 5 bases from V and 2 bases from J, with 9 bases between. Germline V lookup: CDR1 SEHNR, CDR2 FQNEAQ (reference sequence). CDR3 DNA sequence: TGTGCCAGCAGCCCAGACAGCAACACTGAAGCTTTCTTT. It encodes CASSPDSNTEAFF.

V usage is TRBV24-1 and J usage is TRBJ2-7, with TRBD2 as a possible D gene (6 bases). This CDR3 spans 13 amino acids. V shed 7 bases and J shed 6 bases, with 15 bases lying between them. Germline V CDR1 and CDR2: KGHDR, SFDVKD. CDR3 sequence (DNA): TGTGCCACCAGCACACGGGACTTTTTCGAGCAGTACTTC. Protein product: CATSTRDFFEQYF.

The chain has TRBV9 and TRBJ1-2; D unclear. The CDR3 extends over 14 amino acids. Germline V gives CDR1 SGDLS, CDR2 YYNGEE. V lost 3 bases to trimming and J lost 2 bases, with 11 bases between them. The CDR3, as DNA: TGTGCCAGCAGCGCCGGTGCGGGCAACTATGGCTACACCTTC. As protein: CASSAGAGNYGYTF.

The CDR3 reads CASRGLASGQETQYF. The CDR3 bases are TGCGCCAGCAGGGGTCTGGCTAGCGGTCAAGAGACCCAGTACTTC. The J gene is TRBJ2-5, the V gene TRBV5-1, with 7 bases matching TRBD2. The ends lost 5 bases at V and 2 bases at J; junction bases unmatched: 9. The CDR3 loop spans 15 amino acids. Germline CDR1 reads SGHRS; CDR2 reads YFSETQ.

The rearrangement joins TRBV4-3 to TRBJ1-3; D is uncertain. The length of the CDR3 is 15 residues. Germline V gene lookup returns CDR1 LGHNA and CDR2 YSLEER. V was cut by 0 bases and J by 0 bases, with 6 bases left in between. In DNA form, the CDR3 reads TGCGCCAGCAGCCAAGAACAGTACTCTGGAAACACCATATATTTT. It codes for CASSQEQYSGNTIYF.

The chain joins TRBV7-2 to TRBJ2-7, with 10 bases lining up with TRBD1. The length of the CDR3 is 17 residues. J was trimmed by 5 bases and V by 5 bases; bases with no gene match: 15. Germline CDR1 SGHTA, CDR2 FQGNSA. CDR3 residues: CASSPKEGDRGYDEQYF. As DNA, the CDR3 is TGTGCCAGCAGCCCAAAGGAGGGGGACAGGGGTTACGACGAGCAGTACTTC.

The chain recombines TRBV3-1 (or the pseudogene TRBV3-2) with TRBJ2-3; possible D gene TRBD2, 6 bases. Per the germline V gene, CDR1 is LGHDT and CDR2 is YNNKEL (reference sequence). With 3 bases removed from V and 0 bases from J, the gap between germline ends came to 16 bases. This CDR3 comprises 17 residues. CDR3 nucleotides: TGTGCCAGCAGCCACCGTGGTAGCGGAACTAGCACAGATACGCAGTATTTT. This translates into CASSHRGSGTSTDTQYF.

This clone was seen more than once but under ten times. This chain links TRBV10-3 with TRBJ1-3, with TRBD1 matching 7 bases. V dropped 9 bases and J dropped 4; count of bases not matched to a gene: 3. CDR3 length: 12 residues. Germline assignment: CDR1 ENHRY and CDR2 SYGVKD. The CDR3 protein is CAIRDRGNTIYF. As DNA, the CDR3 is TGTGCCATTCGGGACAGAGGAAACACCATATATTTT.

This chain joins TRBV4-2 and TRBJ2-1; maybe TRBD2 (7 bases). The CDR3 contains 12 residues. Germline CDR1 reads LGHNA; CDR2 reads YNFKEQ. Trimming stripped 4 bases from V and 8 bases from J, with 9 bases between. CDR3 nucleotides: TGTGCCAGCAGCCCGGGGGGCCATGAGCAGTTCTTC. It translates to CASSPGGHEQFF.